This paragraph reports one T cell receptor beta chain. Its antigen is currently unknown. Trimming cost V 4 bases and J 4 bases, with 8 bases left between them. The CDR3 extends over 12 amino acids. Germline V CDR1 and CDR2: GTSNPN, SVGIG (reference sequence). PCR employed 60 Vbeta and 13 Jbeta primers. Only in-frame clones appear in the TCRdb table, and some are missing; sequencing was by immunoSEQ multiplex PCR. The sample has 75,000 to 95,000 clones, nearly 70% seen once. This record comes from a study of cytomegalovirus exposure and HLA in healthy donors. Findings and caveats of the study: The authors enumerated some 170 TCR beta chains as linked to cytomegalovirus.

The sample taken for sequencing was PBMCs. V and J are TRBV30 and TRBJ1-5; D may be TRBD1 (5 bases). This receptor was taken from a man aged 50 to 59 in good health and CMV-seronegative. The DNA of the CDR3 is TGTGCCTGGAACCAGGGAAATCAGCCCCAGCATTTT. It is translated as CAWNQGNQPQHF.